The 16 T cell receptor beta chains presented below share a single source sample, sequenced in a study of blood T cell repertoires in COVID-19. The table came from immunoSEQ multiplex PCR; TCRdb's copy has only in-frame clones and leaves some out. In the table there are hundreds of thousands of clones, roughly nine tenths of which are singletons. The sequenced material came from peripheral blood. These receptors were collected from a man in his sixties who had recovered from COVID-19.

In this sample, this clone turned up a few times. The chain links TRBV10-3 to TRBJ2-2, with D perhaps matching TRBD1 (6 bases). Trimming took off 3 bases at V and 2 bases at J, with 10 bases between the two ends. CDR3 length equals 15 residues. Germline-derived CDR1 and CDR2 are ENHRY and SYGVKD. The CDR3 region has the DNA TGTGCCATCAGTGAAACAGGGAGTAACACCGGGGAGCTGTTTTTT. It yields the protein CAISETGSNTGELFF.

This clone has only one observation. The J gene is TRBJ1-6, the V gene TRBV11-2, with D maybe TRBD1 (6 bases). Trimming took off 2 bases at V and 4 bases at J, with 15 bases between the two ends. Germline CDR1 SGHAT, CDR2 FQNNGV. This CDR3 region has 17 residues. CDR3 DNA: TGTGCCAGCAGCTTACCCAGAGACAGGACTTATAATTCACCCCTCCACTTT. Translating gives CASSLPRDRTYNSPLHF.

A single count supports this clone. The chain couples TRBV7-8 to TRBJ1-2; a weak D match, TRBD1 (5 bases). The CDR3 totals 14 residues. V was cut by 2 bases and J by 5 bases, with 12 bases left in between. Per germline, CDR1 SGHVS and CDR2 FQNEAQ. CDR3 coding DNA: TGTGCCAGCAGCTTATTTGGAGGGGCATATGGCTACACCTTC. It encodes CASSLFGGAYGYTF.

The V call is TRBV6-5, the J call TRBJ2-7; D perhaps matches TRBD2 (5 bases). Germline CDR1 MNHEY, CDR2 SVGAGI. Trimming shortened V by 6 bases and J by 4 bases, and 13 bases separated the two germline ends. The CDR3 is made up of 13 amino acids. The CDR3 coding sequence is TGTGCCAGCAGCGCGTATGCGGGTTACGAGCAGTACGTC. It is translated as CASSAYAGYEQYV.

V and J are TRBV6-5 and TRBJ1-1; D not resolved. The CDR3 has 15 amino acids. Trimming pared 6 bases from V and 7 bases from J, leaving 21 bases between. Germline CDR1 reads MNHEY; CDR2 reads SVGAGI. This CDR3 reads CASSRYSGGIGEAFF. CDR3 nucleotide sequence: TGTGCCAGCAGCCGATATTCGGGAGGGATTGGTGAAGCTTTCTTT.

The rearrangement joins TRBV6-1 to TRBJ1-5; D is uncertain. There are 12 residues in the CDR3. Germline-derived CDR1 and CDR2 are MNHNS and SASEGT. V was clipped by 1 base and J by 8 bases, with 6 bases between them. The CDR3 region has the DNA TGTGCCAGCAGTGAAGGGGCAGAGCCCCAGCATTTT. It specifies CASSEGAEPQHF.

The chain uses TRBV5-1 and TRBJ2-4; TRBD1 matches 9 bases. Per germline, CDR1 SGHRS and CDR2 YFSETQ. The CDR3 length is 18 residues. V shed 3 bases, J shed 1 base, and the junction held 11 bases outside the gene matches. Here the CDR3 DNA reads TGCGCCAGCAGCTCTACCACACAGGGGGCCCTCGCCAAAAACATTCAGTACTTC. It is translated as CASSSTTQGALAKNIQYF.

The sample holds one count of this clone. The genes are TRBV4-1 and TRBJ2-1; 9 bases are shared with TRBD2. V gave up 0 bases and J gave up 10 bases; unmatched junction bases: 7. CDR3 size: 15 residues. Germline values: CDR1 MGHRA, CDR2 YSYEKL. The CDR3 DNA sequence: TGCGCCAGCAGCCAAGATATGGGACTAGCCGGCGAGCAGTTCTTC. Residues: CASSQDMGLAGEQFF.

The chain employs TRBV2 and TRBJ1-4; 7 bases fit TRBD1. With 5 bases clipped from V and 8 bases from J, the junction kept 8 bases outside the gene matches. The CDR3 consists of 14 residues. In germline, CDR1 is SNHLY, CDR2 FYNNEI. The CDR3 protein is CASSKATGREKLFF. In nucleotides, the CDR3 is TGTGCCAGCAGTAAGGCGACAGGGAGGGAAAAACTGTTTTTT.

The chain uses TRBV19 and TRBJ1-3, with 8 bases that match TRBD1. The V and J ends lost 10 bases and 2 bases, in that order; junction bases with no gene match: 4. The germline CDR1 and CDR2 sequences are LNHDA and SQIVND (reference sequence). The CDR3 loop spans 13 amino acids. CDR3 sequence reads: CATTTGAGNTIYF. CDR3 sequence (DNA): TGTGCCACTACGACAGGGGCTGGAAACACCATATATTTT.

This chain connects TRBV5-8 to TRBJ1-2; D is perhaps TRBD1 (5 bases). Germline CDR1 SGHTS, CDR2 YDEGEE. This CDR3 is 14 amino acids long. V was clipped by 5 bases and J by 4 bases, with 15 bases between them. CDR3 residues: CASRLPGGSYGYTF. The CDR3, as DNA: TGTGCCAGCAGGCTTCCCGGGGGAAGCTATGGCTACACCTTC.

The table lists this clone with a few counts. CDR3 loop: CASTRQGTEAFF. In nucleotides, the CDR3 is TGTGCCAGCACCCGGCAGGGGACTGAAGCTTTCTTT. The chain joins TRBV2 to TRBJ1-1, with a weak D call TRBD1 (6 bases). Germline V CDR1 and CDR2: SNHLY, FYNNEI. V was pared by 7 bases and J by 5 bases, with 11 bases between. CDR3 size: 12 residues.

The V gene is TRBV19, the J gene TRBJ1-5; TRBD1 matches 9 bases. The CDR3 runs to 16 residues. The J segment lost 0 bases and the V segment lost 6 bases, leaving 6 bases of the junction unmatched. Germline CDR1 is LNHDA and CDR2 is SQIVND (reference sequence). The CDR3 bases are TGTGCCAGTAGAGCAGGACAGGGGACTAGCAATCAGCCCCAGCATTTT. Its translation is CASRAGQGTSNQPQHF.

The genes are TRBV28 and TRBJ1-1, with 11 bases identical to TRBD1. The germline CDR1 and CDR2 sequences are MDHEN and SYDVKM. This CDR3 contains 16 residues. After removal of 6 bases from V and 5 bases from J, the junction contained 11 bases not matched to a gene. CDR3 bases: TGTGCCAGCAGCCGCCGGACAGGGGGCCCGAGGACTGAAGCTTTCTTT. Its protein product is CASSRRTGGPRTEAFF.

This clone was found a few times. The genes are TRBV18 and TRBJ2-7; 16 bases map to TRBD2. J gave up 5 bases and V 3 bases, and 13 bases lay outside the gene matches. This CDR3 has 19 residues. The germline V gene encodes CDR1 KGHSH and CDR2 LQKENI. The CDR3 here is CASSPLPGLAGGVKNEQYF. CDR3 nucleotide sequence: TGTGCCAGCTCACCTCTTCCGGGACTAGCGGGGGGGGTTAAGAACGAGCAGTACTTC.

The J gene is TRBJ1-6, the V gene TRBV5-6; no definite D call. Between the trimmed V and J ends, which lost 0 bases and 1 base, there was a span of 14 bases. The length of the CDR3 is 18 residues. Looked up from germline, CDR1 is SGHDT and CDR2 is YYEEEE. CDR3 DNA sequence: TGTGCCAGCAGCTTGGCCGTGCAGCGAGGGTCCTATAATTCACCCCTCCACTTT. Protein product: CASSLAVQRGSYNSPLHF.